Below are 32 T cell receptor beta chains sequenced from a single sample in a study of STAT3 mutations in large granular lymphocyte leukemia (dated 2019 in TCRdb). What the work shows at the level of the full study, not this receptor alone: Every T-LGLL patient showed at least one immunodominant TCRbeta clonotype, and about half showed multiple immunodominant subclonotypes.

For these TCRs, the target antigens are not known. To prepare the library, the immunoSEQ multiplex PCR assay was applied. TCRdb limited this immuneACCESS table to in-frame rearrangements with V and J called. A share of clones is missing; checked studies link under half to unresolved V genes, and the rest is unexplained. The sample table lists roughly 11,000 clones, around 76% of them with a count of one. The ten largest clones capture 47% of the sample. Material for sequencing was peripheral blood mononuclear cells. The receptor set was obtained from a man in his 60s with T-cell large granular lymphocyte leukemia. Some clones in this sample may be carry-over from other donors' samples. The age is the age at diagnosis.

In this sample, this clone turned up a few times. CDR3 bases: TGTGCCAGCGGGACTAGCGGGAGCTACGAGCAGTACTTC. This gives the protein CASGTSGSYEQYF. This chain uses TRBV2 with TRBJ2-7, with 14 bases identical to TRBD2. Germline V CDR1 and CDR2: SNHLY, FYNNEI. This CDR3 has 13 residues. The V gene end was trimmed by 8 bases and the J gene end by 3 bases; junction bases not matched to a gene: 0.

V and J are TRBV5-1 and TRBJ2-7, with D tentatively TRBD1 or TRBD2 (5 bases each). Per germline, CDR1 SGHRS and CDR2 YFSETQ. This CDR3 region has 13 residues. The germline V and J ends were trimmed by 1 base and 12 bases, with 17 bases remaining between them. The CDR3 here is CASSLSTPGPPYF. CDR3 sequence (DNA): TGCGCCAGCAGCTTGTCAACACCGGGACCCCCGTACTTC.

This clone was picked up one time. The chain is built from TRBV6-5 and TRBJ2-5; 10 bases match TRBD2. The CDR3 extends over 16 amino acids. J gave up 1 base and V 2 bases, and 4 bases lay outside the gene matches. Germline values: CDR1 MNHEY, CDR2 SVGAGI. The CDR3 loop is CASSYTKREGQETQYF. In DNA, the CDR3 is TGTGCCAGCAGTTACACGAAGCGGGAGGGCCAAGAGACCCAGTACTTC.

The gene calls are TRBV27 and TRBJ1-2; no firm D call. The CDR3 totals 13 residues. The ends were cut back, 6 bases at V and 8 bases at J, with 16 bases in the middle. Germline V CDR1 and CDR2: MNHEY, SMNVEV (reference sequence). The CDR3 coding sequence is TGTGCCAGCAGCACTCCAAGCCGAGGAGGCTACACCTTC. Amino acid sequence: CASSTPSRGGYTF.

This rearrangement joins TRBV4-2 to TRBJ2-1; TRBD2 is a possible D gene (5 bases). Trimming took off 5 bases at V and 4 bases at J, with 12 bases between the two ends. Germline assignment: CDR1 LGHNA and CDR2 YNFKEQ. The CDR3 contains 14 residues. CDR3 amino acids: CASSLEGYYNEQFF. In DNA form, the CDR3 reads TGTGCCAGCAGCTTAGAGGGTTATTACAATGAGCAGTTCTTC.

This sequence joins TRBV9 and TRBJ2-3, with TRBD2 matching over 8 bases. This CDR3 is built from 16 residues. With V trimmed by 2 bases and J by 5 bases, 10 bases remained unmatched. Per germline, CDR1 SGDLS and CDR2 YYNGEE. The CDR3 here is CASSVPAGVVRDTQYF. CDR3 nucleotide sequence: TGTGCCAGCAGCGTCCCAGCGGGAGTCGTCCGAGATACGCAGTATTTT.

The chain joins TRBV4-2 to TRBJ1-1; D ambiguous. CDR3 length: 15 residues. The germline V gene has CDR1 LGHNA and CDR2 YNFKEQ. V lost 4 bases and J 5 bases, leaving 17 bases between the germline ends. The CDR3 loop reads CASSRDRMSGTEAFF. CDR3 nucleotides: TGTGCCAGCAGCCGAGATCGGATGAGCGGGACTGAAGCTTTCTTT.

The J gene is TRBJ1-2, the V gene TRBV27; a weak D match, TRBD1 (5 bases). Looked up from germline, CDR1 is MNHEY and CDR2 is SMNVEV (reference sequence). The germline V and J ends were trimmed by 2 bases and 7 bases, with 14 bases remaining between them. This CDR3 region has 14 residues. CDR3: CASSLRWGVGGYTF. The CDR3 region has the DNA TGTGCCAGCAGTTTAAGATGGGGGGTTGGTGGCTACACCTTC.

V is TRBV5-4 and J is TRBJ1-2; no reliable D call. Germline CDR1 SGHNT, CDR2 YYREEE (reference sequence). Trimming took off 4 bases at V and 4 bases at J, with 14 bases between the two ends. The length of the CDR3 is 14 residues. This CDR3 reads CASSPTPEGYGYTF. For the CDR3, the DNA is TGTGCCAGCAGCCCTACGCCGGAGGGCTATGGCTACACCTTC.

A few counts support this clone. CDR3 loop: CASSFRDPRELFF. The CDR3 DNA is TGTGCCAGCAGTTTTCGGGACCCTCGGGAGCTGTTTTTT. This chain connects TRBV28 to TRBJ2-2; D possibly uses TRBD1 or TRBD2 (5 bases each). This CDR3 has 13 amino acids. With 3 bases removed from V and 9 bases from J, the gap between germline ends came to 11 bases. Germline V gives CDR1 MDHEN, CDR2 SYDVKM.

The chain uses TRBV6-5 and TRBJ1-1; 9 bases map to TRBD1. The CDR3 length is 14 residues. From germline, CDR1 is MNHEY and CDR2 SVGAGI. Losses at the gene ends were 5 bases for V and 5 bases for J; bases not matched to a gene: 6. CDR3 sequence: CASSARTGETEAFF. DNA of the CDR3: TGTGCCAGCAGTGCCCGGACAGGGGAGACTGAAGCTTTCTTT.

The chain combines TRBV5-4 with TRBJ2-1, with 7 bases matching TRBD1. Trimming took 1 base from V and 1 from J; bases not matched to a gene: 5. The CDR3 totals 16 residues. Germline CDR1 reads SGHNT; CDR2 reads YYREEE (reference sequence). This chain's CDR3 is CASSLPGQLSYNEQFF. CDR3 nucleotides: TGTGCCAGCAGCTTGCCGGGACAGTTATCCTACAATGAGCAGTTCTTC.

This clone has only one observation. The chain is built from TRBV4-3 and TRBJ2-2; 7 nucleotides align to TRBD1. There are 16 residues in the CDR3. The V and J ends lost 0 bases and 0 bases, in that order; junction bases with no gene match: 1. Per germline, CDR1 LGHNA and CDR2 YSLEER. The CDR3, as DNA: TGCGCCAGCAGCCAAGAAGGGGGCGCGAACACCGGGGAGCTGTTTTTT. Amino acid sequence: CASSQEGGANTGELFF.

The rearrangement joins TRBV4-2 to TRBJ2-1; D not certain. There are 14 residues in the CDR3. The germline gives CDR1 LGHNA, CDR2 YNFKEQ. Trimming removed 1 base at V and 8 bases at J, with 12 bases between. CDR3 loop: CASSQVRPEDEQFF. DNA for the CDR3: TGTGCCAGCAGCCAAGTTCGGCCTGAGGATGAGCAGTTCTTC.

As DNA, the CDR3 is TGTGCCAGCAGTGAATTTTCGACGGTGTTTAACTCCAACACTGAAGCTTTCTTT. As protein: CASSEFSTVFNSNTEAFF. This sequence joins TRBV25-1 and TRBJ1-1; D is undetermined. Trimming left V 1 base short and J 2 bases short, with 20 bases between. Germline loops: CDR1 MGHDK, CDR2 SYGVNS. This CDR3 region has 18 residues.

The chain employs TRBV29-1 and TRBJ2-5; D possibly matches TRBD1 or TRBD2 (5 bases each). CDR1 and CDR2 from the germline V gene are SQVTM and ANQGSEA. The CDR3 spans 15 residues. V was clipped by 8 bases and J by 5 bases, with 24 bases between them. The CDR3 loop is CSLRGMGPLEETQYF. CDR3 DNA sequence: TGCAGCTTGAGAGGGATGGGGCCACTTGAGGAGACCCAGTACTTC.

The chain combines TRBV6-6 with TRBJ2-5, with 10 bases that match TRBD2. This CDR3 has 16 amino acids. The junction had 4 bases not matched to a gene; V was cut back by 2 bases and J by 1 base. CDR1 and CDR2 (germline): MNHNY, SVGAGI (reference sequence). The CDR3 loop reads CASSYRTSGGQETQYF. In DNA, the CDR3 is TGTGCCAGCAGTTACCGGACTAGCGGAGGCCAAGAGACCCAGTACTTC.

The chain uses TRBV7-9 and TRBJ2-1, with TRBD2 matching over 10 bases. V lost 2 bases, J lost 8 bases, and 9 bases stayed unmatched. CDR3 length: 16 residues. CDR1 is SEHNR and CDR2 is FQNEAQ in the germline V gene (reference sequence). In nucleotides, the CDR3 is TGTGCCAGCAGCTTACTTAGCGGGAGGACCGGGGATGAGCAGTTCTTC. Translated, it gives CASSLLSGRTGDEQFF.

This chain uses TRBV2 with TRBJ2-7; 8 bases align to TRBD1. CDR1 and CDR2 from the germline V gene are SNHLY and FYNNEI. Trimming cost V 6 bases and J 6 bases; bases outside gene matches: 10. CDR3 length equals 14 residues. CDR3 sequence reads: CASRGGQGRAEQYF. The CDR3 coding sequence is TGTGCCAGCAGGGGCGGACAGGGTCGGGCCGAGCAGTACTTC.

The sample holds one count of this clone. One end of the junction varies from germline; a read error may be responsible. This chain uses TRBV7-7 with TRBJ2-5, with 10 bases lining up with TRBD2. The CDR3 is 17 amino acids. CDR1 is SSHAT, CDR2 FNYEAQ, per germline (reference sequence). The CDR3 here is CASSLAGLAGAQETQYF. CDR3 nucleotide sequence: TGTGCTAGCAGCTTAGCGGGGCTAGCGGGGGCACAAGAGACCCAGTACTTC.

By share, this clone counts as medium-sized (0.01 to 0.1%). The rearrangement uses TRBV4-1 and TRBJ1-5; possible D gene TRBD1, 5 bases. The CDR3 is 15 residues long. The V end lost 4 bases, the J end lost 2 bases, and 12 bases lay between the germline ends. Per the germline V gene, CDR1 is MGHRA and CDR2 is YSYEKL. The CDR3 DNA is TGCGCCAGCAGCCTACCCGGGACCGGCAATCAGCCCCAGCATTTT. Its translation: CASSLPGTGNQPQHF.

This clone came up once. The V call is TRBV5-6, the J call TRBJ2-5, with 10 bases that match TRBD2. Per the germline V gene, CDR1 is SGHDT and CDR2 is YYEEEE. J lost 2 bases, V lost 4 bases, and 11 bases had no gene match. CDR3 length equals 17 residues. The CDR3 nucleotides read TGTGCCAGCAGCGGCGGCCTAGCGGGAGCTCGGCAAGAGACCCAGTACTTC. Amino acids: CASSGGLAGARQETQYF.

V gene TRBV5-6 combines with J gene TRBJ1-5, with TRBD1 matching over 7 bases. Germline-derived CDR1 and CDR2 are SGHDT and YYEEEE. The CDR3 totals 14 residues. V dropped 4 bases and J dropped 2; count of bases not matched to a gene: 3. This CDR3 reads CASSIGQGNQPQHF. CDR3 in DNA: TGTGCCAGCAGCATAGGACAGGGCAATCAGCCCCAGCATTTT.

The chain uses TRBV7-8 and TRBJ2-7; D remains unclear. Trimming left V 1 base short and J 4 bases short, with 11 bases between. CDR1 and CDR2 from the germline V gene are SGHVS and FQNEAQ. The CDR3 runs 14 residues. The CDR3 DNA follows: TGTGCCAGCAGCTTAGATTCGATCGGTTACGAGCAGTACTTC. This gives the protein CASSLDSIGYEQYF.

The CDR3 sequence is CASSLAQGANEQYF. For the CDR3, the DNA is TGTGCCAGCAGCTTAGCTCAGGGGGCGAACGAGCAGTACTTC. This chain links TRBV11-3 with TRBJ2-7, with TRBD1 matching 8 bases. The CDR3 runs to 14 residues. Germline V gene data show CDR1 as SGHNT and CDR2 as YENEEA. V lost 1 base and J lost 5; bases outside the gene matches: 4.

The chain uses TRBV10-3 and TRBJ2-1; D not certain. The germline V gene encodes CDR1 ENHRY and CDR2 SYGVKD. The V and J ends lost 2 bases and 14 bases respectively, with 19 bases between them. The CDR3 spans 14 residues. The CDR3 DNA is TGTGCCATCAGTGAGGAAGCCCCAGTGATGAGCAAGTTCTTC. Translation: CAISEEAPVMSKFF.

The chain couples TRBV25-1 to TRBJ2-7, with unresolved D. CDR1 and CDR2 from the germline V gene are MGHDK and SYGVNS. V lost 4 bases to trimming and J lost 2 bases, with 9 bases between them. The CDR3 covers 13 residues. The CDR3 nucleotides are TGTGCCAGCAGTGTTGAAAGCACCTACGAGCAGTACTTC. This codes for CASSVESTYEQYF.

The chain joins TRBV18 to TRBJ1-3; D unresolved. Germline loops: CDR1 KGHSH, CDR2 LQKENI. Trimming left V 3 bases short and J 2 bases short, with 5 bases between. This CDR3 is 13 amino acids long. CDR3 amino acids: CASSPSTGNTIYF. CDR3 in DNA: TGTGCCAGCTCACCTTCTACTGGAAACACCATATATTTT.

The chain carries TRBV6-1 and TRBJ2-5, with D perhaps matching TRBD2 (5 bases). Trimming pared 8 bases from V and 4 bases from J, leaving 17 bases between. The CDR3 contains 14 residues. The germline V gene has CDR1 MNHNS and CDR2 SASEGT. DNA for the CDR3: TGTGCCAGCTCCCATGGGCTAGCCCGAGAGACCCAGTACTTC. As protein: CASSHGLARETQYF.

This clone occurred a few times. This chain joins TRBV7-9 and TRBJ2-5; TRBD2 is a possible D gene (6 bases). The V end was cut by 3 bases, the J end by 5 bases, with 13 bases between. CDR1 and CDR2 from the germline V gene are SEHNR and FQNEAQ (reference sequence). This CDR3 contains 14 residues. CDR3 amino acids: CASSFSGGAETQYF. As DNA, the CDR3 is TGTGCCAGCAGCTTTAGCGGTGGCGCGGAGACCCAGTACTTC.

This chain links TRBV4-3 with TRBJ2-7, with TRBD1 identical over 9 bases. The CDR3 consists of 15 residues. Germline CDR1 reads LGHNA; CDR2 reads YSLEER. The V gene end was trimmed by 4 bases and the J gene end by 3 bases; junction bases not matched to a gene: 7. The CDR3 sequence is CASSRGETGGYEQYF. The CDR3 coding sequence is TGCGCCAGCAGCCGAGGAGAGACAGGGGGCTACGAGCAGTACTTC.

This clone appeared once. V and J are TRBV5-1 and TRBJ2-3; no reliable D call. Germline assignment: CDR1 SGHRS and CDR2 YFSETQ. Trimming removed 1 base from V and 1 base from J, with 4 bases in between. This CDR3 has 13 amino acids. The CDR3 loop is CASSLLGTDTQYF. The CDR3 DNA sequence: TGCGCCAGCAGCTTGCTGGGCACAGATACGCAGTATTTT.